This section outlines one T cell receptor (beta chain) sequence together with its context. Only in-frame clones appear in the TCRdb table, and some are missing; sequencing was by immunoSEQ multiplex PCR. The table has about 40,000 clones, around nine tenths seen once. The data were taken from a study of T cell changes during pregnancy in multiple sclerosis. CDR3 size: 14 residues. With 0 bases clipped from V and 5 bases from J, the junction kept 1 base outside the gene matches. Germline assignment: CDR1 MNHNS and CDR2 SASEGT. The chain links TRBV6-1 to TRBJ1-2; 9 bases match TRBD1. This clonotype was obtained from a female donor in good health, enrolled as a control in a pregnancy study. Sequenced material: peripheral blood, taken in the first trimester of pregnancy. The CDR3 DNA reads TGTGCCAGCAGTGAAGCGGGACAGGGTTATGGCTACACCTTC. Residues: CASSEAGQGYGYTF.